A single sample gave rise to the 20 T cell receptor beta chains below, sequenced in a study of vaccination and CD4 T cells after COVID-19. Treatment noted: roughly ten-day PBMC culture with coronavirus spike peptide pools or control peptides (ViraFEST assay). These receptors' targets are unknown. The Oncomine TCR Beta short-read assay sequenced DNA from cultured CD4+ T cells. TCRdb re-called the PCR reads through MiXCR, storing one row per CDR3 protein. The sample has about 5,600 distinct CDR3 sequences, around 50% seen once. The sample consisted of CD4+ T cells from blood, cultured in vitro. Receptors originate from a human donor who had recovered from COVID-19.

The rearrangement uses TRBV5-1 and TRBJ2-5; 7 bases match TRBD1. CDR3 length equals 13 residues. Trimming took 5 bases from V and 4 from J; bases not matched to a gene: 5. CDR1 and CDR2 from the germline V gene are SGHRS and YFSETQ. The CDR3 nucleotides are TGCGCCAGCAGGAAGGGGGCGTTAGAGACCCAGTACTTC. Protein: CASRKGALETQYF.

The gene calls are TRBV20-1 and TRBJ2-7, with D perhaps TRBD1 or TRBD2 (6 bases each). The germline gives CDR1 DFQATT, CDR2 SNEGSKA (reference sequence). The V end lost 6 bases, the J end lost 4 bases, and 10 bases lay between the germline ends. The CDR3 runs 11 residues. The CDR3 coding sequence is TGCAGTGCAATAGGGGGGTACGAGCAGTACTTC. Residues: CSAIGGYEQYF.

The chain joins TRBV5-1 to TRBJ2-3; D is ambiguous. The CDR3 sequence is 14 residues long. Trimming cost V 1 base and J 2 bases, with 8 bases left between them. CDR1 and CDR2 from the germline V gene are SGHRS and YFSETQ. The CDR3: CASSLLQNTDTQYF. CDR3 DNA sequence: TGCGCCAGCAGCTTGTTACAGAACACAGATACGCAGTATTTT. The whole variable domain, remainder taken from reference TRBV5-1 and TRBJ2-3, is KAGVTQTPRYLIKTRGQQVTLSCSPISGHRSVSWYQQTPGQGLQFLFEYFSETQRNKGNFPGRFSGRQFSNSRSEMNVSTLELGDSALYLCASSLLQNTDTQYFGPGTRLTVL.

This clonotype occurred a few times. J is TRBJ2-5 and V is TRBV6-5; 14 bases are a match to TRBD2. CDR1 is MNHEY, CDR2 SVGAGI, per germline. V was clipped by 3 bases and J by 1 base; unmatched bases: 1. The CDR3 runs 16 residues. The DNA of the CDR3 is TGTGCCAGCAGTTATGGACTAGCGGGGGGCCAAGAGACCCAGTACTTC. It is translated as CASSYGLAGGQETQYF.

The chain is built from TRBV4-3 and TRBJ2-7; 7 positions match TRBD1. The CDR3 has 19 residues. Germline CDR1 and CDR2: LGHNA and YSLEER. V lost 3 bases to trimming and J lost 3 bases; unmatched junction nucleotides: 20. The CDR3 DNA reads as TGCGCCAGCAGCCAGGGCACAGGGGTGGGCACCTTAGTAGGCTACGAGCAGTACTTC. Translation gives CASSQGTGVGTLVGYEQYF.

The DNA of the CDR3 is TGTGCCAGCAGCGCCGCCGGGACTAGCCTTTACGAGCAGTACTTC. Protein: CASSAAGTSLYEQYF. The chain has TRBV6-1 and TRBJ2-7, with 9 positions matching TRBD2. This CDR3 contains 15 residues. CDR1 is MNHNS, CDR2 SASEGT, per germline. The ends lost 6 bases at V and 4 bases at J; junction bases unmatched: 10.

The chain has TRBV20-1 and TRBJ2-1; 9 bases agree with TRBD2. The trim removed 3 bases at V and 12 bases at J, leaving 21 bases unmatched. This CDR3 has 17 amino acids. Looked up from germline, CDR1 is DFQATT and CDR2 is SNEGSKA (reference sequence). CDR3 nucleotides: TGCAGTGCTAGCAGCTCCATTGCGGGGGGGGCCATCGGGAGGCAGTTCTTC. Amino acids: CSASSSIAGGAIGRQFF.

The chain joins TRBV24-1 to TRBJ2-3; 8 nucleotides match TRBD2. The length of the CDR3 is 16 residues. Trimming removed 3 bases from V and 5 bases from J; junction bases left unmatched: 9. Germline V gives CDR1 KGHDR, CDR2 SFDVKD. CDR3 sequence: CATSDRAGGREDTQYF. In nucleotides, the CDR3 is TGTGCCACCAGTGATCGTGCGGGGGGCCGGGAAGATACGCAGTATTTT.

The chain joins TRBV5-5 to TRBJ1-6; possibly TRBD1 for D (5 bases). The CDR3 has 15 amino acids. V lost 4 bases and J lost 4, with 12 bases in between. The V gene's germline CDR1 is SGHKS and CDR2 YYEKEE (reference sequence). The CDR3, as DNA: TGTGCCAGCAGCGGGGCAGGGCAGTATAATTCACCCCTCCACTTT. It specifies CASSGAGQYNSPLHF.

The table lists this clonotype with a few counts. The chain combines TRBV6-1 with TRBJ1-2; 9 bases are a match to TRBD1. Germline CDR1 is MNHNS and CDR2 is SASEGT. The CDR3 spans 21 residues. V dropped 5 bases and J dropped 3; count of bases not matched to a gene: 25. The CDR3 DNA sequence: TGTGCCAGCAGTCCGCGGGAAAACAGGGGGCGTAGTACGGGGCTCGACTATGGCTACACCTTC. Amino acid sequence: CASSPRENRGRSTGLDYGYTF.

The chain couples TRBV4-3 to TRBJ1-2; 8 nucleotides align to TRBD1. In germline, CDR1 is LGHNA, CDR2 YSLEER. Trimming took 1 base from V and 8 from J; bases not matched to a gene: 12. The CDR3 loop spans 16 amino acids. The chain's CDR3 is CASSQGGPGTGYGYTF. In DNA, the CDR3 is TGCGCCAGCAGCCAAGGTGGACCGGGGACAGGATACGGCTACACCTTC.

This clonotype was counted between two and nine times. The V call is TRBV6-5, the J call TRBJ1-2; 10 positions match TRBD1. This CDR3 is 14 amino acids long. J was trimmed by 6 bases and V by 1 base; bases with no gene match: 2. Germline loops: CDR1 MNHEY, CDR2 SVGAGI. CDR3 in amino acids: CASSYWDRGDGYTF. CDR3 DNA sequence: TGTGCCAGCAGTTACTGGGACAGGGGAGATGGCTACACCTTC.

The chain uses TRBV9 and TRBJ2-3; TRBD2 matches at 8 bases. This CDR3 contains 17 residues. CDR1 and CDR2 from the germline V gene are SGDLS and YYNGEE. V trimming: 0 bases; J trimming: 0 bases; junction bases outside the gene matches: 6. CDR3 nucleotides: TGTGCCAGCAGCGTAGACCGCGGGGGGACCAGCACAGATACGCAGTATTTT. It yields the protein CASSVDRGGTSTDTQYF.

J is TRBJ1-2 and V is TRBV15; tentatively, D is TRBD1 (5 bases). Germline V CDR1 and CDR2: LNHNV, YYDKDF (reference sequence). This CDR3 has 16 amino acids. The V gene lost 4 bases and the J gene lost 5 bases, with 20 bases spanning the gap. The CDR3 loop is CATSKATGTEIYGYTF. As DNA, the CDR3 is TGTGCCACCAGCAAAGCAACCGGGACGGAAATTTATGGCTACACCTTC.

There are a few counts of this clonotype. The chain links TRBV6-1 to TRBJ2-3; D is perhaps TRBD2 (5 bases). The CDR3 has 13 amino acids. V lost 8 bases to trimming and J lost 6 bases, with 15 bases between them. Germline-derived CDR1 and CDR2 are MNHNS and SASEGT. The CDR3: CASARRVLDTQYF. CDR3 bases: TGTGCCAGCGCCCGGCGGGTCTTGGATACGCAGTATTTT.

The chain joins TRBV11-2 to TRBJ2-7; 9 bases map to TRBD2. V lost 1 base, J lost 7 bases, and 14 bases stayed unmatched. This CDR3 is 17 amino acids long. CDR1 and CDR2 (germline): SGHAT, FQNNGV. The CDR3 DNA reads TGTGCCAGCAGCTTAGGGAGGCCTAGCGGGATATTGGGGGAGCAGTACTTC. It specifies CASSLGRPSGILGEQYF.

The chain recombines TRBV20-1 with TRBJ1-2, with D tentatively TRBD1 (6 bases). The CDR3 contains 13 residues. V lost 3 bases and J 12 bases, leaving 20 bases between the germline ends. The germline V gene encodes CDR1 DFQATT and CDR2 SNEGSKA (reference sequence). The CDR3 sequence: CSASSRGGGFHTF. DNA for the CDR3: TGCAGTGCTAGCAGCCGCGGGGGCGGATTCCACACCTTC.

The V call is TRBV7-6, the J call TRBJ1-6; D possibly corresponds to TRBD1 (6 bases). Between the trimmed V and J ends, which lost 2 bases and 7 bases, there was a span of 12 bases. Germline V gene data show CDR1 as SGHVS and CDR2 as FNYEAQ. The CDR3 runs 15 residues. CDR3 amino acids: CASSLYRAQNSPLHF. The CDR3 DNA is TGTGCCAGCAGCTTATACAGGGCCCAAAATTCACCCCTCCACTTT.

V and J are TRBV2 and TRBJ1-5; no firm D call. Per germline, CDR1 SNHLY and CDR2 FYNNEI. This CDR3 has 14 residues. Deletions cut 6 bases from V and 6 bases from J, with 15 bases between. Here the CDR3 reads CASRADTYPQPQHF. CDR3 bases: TGTGCCAGCAGGGCCGACACTTATCCTCAGCCCCAGCATTTT. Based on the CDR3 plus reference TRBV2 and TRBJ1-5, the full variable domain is EPEVTQTPSHQVTQMGQEVILRCVPISNHLYFYWYRQILGQKVEFLVSFYNNEISEKSEIFDDQFSVERPDGSNFTLKIRSTKLEDSAMYFCASRADTYPQPQHFGDGTRLSIL.

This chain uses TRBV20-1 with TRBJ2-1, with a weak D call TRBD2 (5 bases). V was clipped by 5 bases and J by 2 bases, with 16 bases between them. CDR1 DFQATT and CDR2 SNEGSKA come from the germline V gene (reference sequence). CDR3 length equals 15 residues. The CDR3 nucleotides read TGCAGTGCTGGTCGCCTGTTGACTACCTACAATGAGCAGTTCTTC. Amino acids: CSAGRLLTTYNEQFF.